This is a list of T cell receptor beta chains from one sample in a study of blood T cell repertoires in COVID-19. Method: immunoSEQ multiplex PCR; TCRdb's copy keeps in-frame clones and lacks some. The sample shows 90,000 to 110,000 clones, more than 80% of them seen only once. Sequencing used peripheral blood. All receptors come from a human donor in a cohort sampled during active COVID-19. The CDR3 runs from the conserved cysteine through the conserved F or W. A D gene is named only where the DNA matches it firmly. Expanded clones get a size class; other rows say once, few or many, or leave the size out.

J gene: TRBJ1-2
D gene: TRBD1
clone size: NA
V gene: TRBV18
CDR3 DNA: TGTGCCAGCTCACCAACCGGGACAGCTTACAGCTACACCTTC
CDR3 protein: CASSPTGTAYSYTF

J gene: TRBJ1-2
D gene: TRBD1
clone size: NA
V gene: TRBV5-1
CDR3 DNA: TGCGCCAGCAGCTTAGGGACAGGATCGGATGGCTACACCTTC
CDR3 protein: CASSLGTGSDGYTF

J gene: TRBJ2-1
D gene: TRBD2
clone size: NA
V gene: TRBV28
CDR3 DNA: TGTGCCAGCAGTTTAGGCCTAGCGGGACACAATGAGCAGTTCTTC
CDR3 protein: CASSLGLAGHNEQFF

J gene: TRBJ2-5
D gene: NA
clone size: NA
V gene: TRBV12-3/TRBV12-4
CDR3 DNA: TGTGCCAGCAGTCACGGTCAAGAGACCCAGTACTTC
CDR3 protein: CASSHGQETQYF

J gene: TRBJ2-3
D gene: NA
clone size: NA
V gene: TRBV7-9
CDR3 DNA: TGTGCCAGCAGCGCTCCAGGGGGGTTAGTGACAGATACGCAGTATTTT
CDR3 protein: CASSAPGGLVTDTQYF

J gene: TRBJ1-4
D gene: NA
clone size: NA
V gene: TRBV9
CDR3 DNA: TGTGCCAGCAGCGTAAGGGCAGGGAGGGAAAAACTGTTTTTT
CDR3 protein: CASSVRAGREKLFF

J gene: TRBJ2-2
D gene: NA
clone size: NA
V gene: TRBV15
CDR3 DNA: TGTGCCACCAGCAGAGATCGGGGCCAGGGGAGTACCGGGGAGCTGTTTTTT
CDR3 protein: CATSRDRGQGSTGELFF

J gene: TRBJ1-2
D gene: TRBD1
clone size: NA
V gene: TRBV6-5
CDR3 DNA: TGTGCCAGCAGCAAGACAGGGCCCGCCGGAGGCTACACCTTC
CDR3 protein: CASSKTGPAGGYTF

J gene: TRBJ2-2
D gene: TRBD2
clone size: NA
V gene: TRBV15
CDR3 DNA: TGTGCCACCAGCAGAGATCTCGGACTAGCGGGGGGCACGAACACCGGGGAGCTGTTTTTT
CDR3 protein: CATSRDLGLAGGTNTGELFF

J gene: TRBJ1-2
D gene: TRBD1
clone size: NA
V gene: TRBV28
CDR3 DNA: TGTGCCAGCAGTCTCCCAACAGGGGTAGGCTATGGCTACACCTTC
CDR3 protein: CASSLPTGVGYGYTF

J gene: TRBJ2-3
D gene: NA
clone size: NA
V gene: TRBV4-3
CDR3 DNA: TGCGCCAGCAGCCAACGACAGGCAGATACGCAGTATTTT
CDR3 protein: CASSQRQADTQYF

J gene: TRBJ1-3
D gene: NA
clone size: NA
V gene: TRBV6-1
CDR3 DNA: TGTGCCAGCAGTGACAGATATCCAGGGGCTGTAAGAAACACCATATATTTT
CDR3 protein: CASSDRYPGAVRNTIYF

J gene: TRBJ1-2
D gene: NA
clone size: NA
V gene: TRBV2
CDR3 DNA: TGTGCCAGCACCCCCGGCCGGGGTTTGGGTGGCTACACCTTC
CDR3 protein: CASTPGRGLGGYTF

J gene: TRBJ2-1
D gene: TRBD2
clone size: NA
V gene: TRBV3-1/TRBV3-2
CDR3 DNA: TGTGCCAGCAGCCAGTTAGCGGGGCCCTACAATGAGCAGTTCTTC
CDR3 protein: CASSQLAGPYNEQFF

J gene: TRBJ2-5
D gene: TRBD1
clone size: NA
V gene: TRBV15
CDR3 DNA: TGTGCCACCAGGCTTGGGGACAGGGTGGATAAAGAGACCCAGTACTTC
CDR3 protein: CATRLGDRVDKETQYF

J gene: TRBJ2-7
D gene: NA
clone size: NA
V gene: TRBV14
CDR3 DNA: TGTGCCAGCAGCCTCGGGACTCTAAGCTTATACGAGCAGTACTTC
CDR3 protein: CASSLGTLSLYEQYF

J gene: TRBJ1-2
D gene: NA
clone size: NA
V gene: TRBV19
CDR3 DNA: TGTGCCAGTAGTCCCCGGGGATCCGGCTATGGCTACACCTTC
CDR3 protein: CASSPRGSGYGYTF

J gene: TRBJ2-7
D gene: NA
clone size: NA
V gene: TRBV7-2
CDR3 DNA: TGTGCCAGCAGCTTAGCCAGGACTGCGGGGCTTTACGAGCAGTACTTC
CDR3 protein: CASSLARTAGLYEQYF

J gene: TRBJ1-2
D gene: NA
clone size: NA
V gene: TRBV2
CDR3 DNA: TGTGCCAGCAGGAGCTATGGCTACACCTTC
CDR3 protein: CASRSYGYTF

J gene: TRBJ1-2
D gene: TRBD1
clone size: NA
V gene: TRBV27
CDR3 DNA: TGTGCCAGCAAGGGGAAGGGGGCGAATAACTATGGCTACACCTTC
CDR3 protein: CASKGKGANNYGYTF

J gene: TRBJ2-4
D gene: NA
clone size: NA
V gene: TRBV7-2
CDR3 DNA: TGTGCCAGCAGCTCCCGTAGTCCCGATATTGCCAAAAACATTCAGTACTTC
CDR3 protein: CASSSRSPDIAKNIQYF

J gene: TRBJ1-4
D gene: TRBD1
clone size: few
V gene: TRBV5-6
CDR3 DNA: TGTGCCAGCAGCGGACAGGAGACCCTACTGTTTTTT
CDR3 protein: CASSGQETLLFF

J gene: TRBJ1-1
D gene: TRBD1
clone size: NA
V gene: TRBV6-5
CDR3 DNA: TGTGCCAGCAGTCCCGTCCCGGGACAGGGGGAAGCTTTCTTT
CDR3 protein: CASSPVPGQGEAFF

J gene: TRBJ1-6
D gene: NA
clone size: once
V gene: TRBV15
CDR3 DNA: TGTGCCACCAGCAGAGATATAACAAGATATAATTCACCCCTCCACTTT
CDR3 protein: CATSRDITRYNSPLHF

J gene: TRBJ2-1
D gene: NA
clone size: NA
V gene: TRBV3-1/TRBV3-2
CDR3 DNA: TGTGCCAGCAGCCAAGACCGGGGGTCCTACAATGAGCAGTTCTTC
CDR3 protein: CASSQDRGSYNEQFF

J gene: TRBJ1-1
D gene: TRBD1
clone size: NA
V gene: TRBV11-3
CDR3 DNA: TGTGCCAGCAGCTCCGGACAGGGTGGGGGCACTGAAGCTTTCTTT
CDR3 protein: CASSSGQGGGTEAFF

J gene: TRBJ2-3
D gene: NA
clone size: NA
V gene: TRBV28
CDR3 DNA: TGTGCCAGCAGTTTAGTGCTAGCGACCGGCACAGATACGCAGTATTTT
CDR3 protein: CASSLVLATGTDTQYF

J gene: TRBJ2-1
D gene: NA
clone size: NA
V gene: TRBV4-3
CDR3 DNA: TGCGCCAGCAGCCAGCAGCTTACAAGACAGGAAATGTTCTTC
CDR3 protein: CASSQQLTRQEMFF

J gene: TRBJ1-2
D gene: TRBD1
clone size: few
V gene: TRBV7-2
CDR3 DNA: TGTGCCAGCAGCTTAGGGACAGGGGAGGCTAACTATGGCTACACCTTC
CDR3 protein: CASSLGTGEANYGYTF

J gene: TRBJ2-1
D gene: TRBD1
clone size: NA
V gene: TRBV5-1
CDR3 DNA: TGCGCCAGCAGCTTCAAGGGACAGGGGAACAATGAGCAGTTCTTC
CDR3 protein: CASSFKGQGNNEQFF

J gene: TRBJ1-1
D gene: NA
clone size: NA
V gene: TRBV28
CDR3 DNA: TGTGCCAGCTACTCCTGGGGTAGGGGCACTGAAGCTTTCTTT
CDR3 protein: CASYSWGRGTEAFF

J gene: TRBJ2-7
D gene: TRBD1
clone size: NA
V gene: TRBV19
CDR3 DNA: TGTGCCAGTAGTAGTACCGGGACAGGGGGCGTTGTGCAGTACTTC
CDR3 protein: CASSSTGTGGVVQYF

J gene: TRBJ1-3
D gene: NA
clone size: NA
V gene: TRBV5-4
CDR3 DNA: TGTGCCAGCAGCTTGGTTCCCGGGAACACCATATATTTT
CDR3 protein: CASSLVPGNTIYF

J gene: TRBJ1-5
D gene: NA
clone size: few
V gene: TRBV6-2/TRBV6-3
CDR3 DNA: TGTGCCAGCAGTTACCACAGGGTTGGGGATCAGCCCCAGCATTTT
CDR3 protein: CASSYHRVGDQPQHF

J gene: TRBJ1-1
D gene: NA
clone size: once
V gene: TRBV9
CDR3 DNA: TGTGCCAGCAGCGTAGGAGGCGCGAACACTGAAGCTTTCTTT
CDR3 protein: CASSVGGANTEAFF

J gene: TRBJ1-1
D gene: TRBD1
clone size: NA
V gene: TRBV7-9
CDR3 DNA: TGTGCCAGCAGCTTAGGGGGACAGGCGAAGGGAAACTTT
CDR3 protein: CASSLGGQAKGNF

J gene: TRBJ1-1
D gene: NA
clone size: NA
V gene: TRBV7-3
CDR3 DNA: TGTGCCAGCAGCCCCGGGTCCGACACTGAAGCTTTCTTT
CDR3 protein: CASSPGSDTEAFF

J gene: TRBJ1-2
D gene: NA
clone size: NA
V gene: TRBV6-6
CDR3 DNA: TGTGCCAGCACCCTGAAACAGGGCTTTGGCTACACCTTC
CDR3 protein: CASTLKQGFGYTF

J gene: TRBJ1-2
D gene: NA
clone size: once
V gene: TRBV3-1/TRBV3-2
CDR3 DNA: TGTGCCAGCAGCCAAAGGGACACCCGCCTTGGCTACACCTTC
CDR3 protein: CASSQRDTRLGYTF

J gene: TRBJ2-7
D gene: TRBD2
clone size: few
V gene: TRBV10-1
CDR3 DNA: TGCGCCAGCAGCGAAAGGGGACTAGCAGAGCGCTACGAGCAGTACTTC
CDR3 protein: CASSERGLAERYEQYF

J gene: TRBJ2-1
D gene: NA
clone size: NA
V gene: TRBV18
CDR3 DNA: TGTGCCAGCTCACCTGACGCTAGCTCCTACAATGAGCAGTTCTTC
CDR3 protein: CASSPDASSYNEQFF

J gene: TRBJ2-1
D gene: NA
clone size: NA
V gene: TRBV19
CDR3 DNA: TGTGCCAGTAGCCACACCCGAGGACTTCAGATTAGCAATGAGCAGTTCTTC
CDR3 protein: CASSHTRGLQISNEQFF

J gene: TRBJ1-1
D gene: TRBD1
clone size: NA
V gene: TRBV19
CDR3 DNA: TGTGCCACCCGAGGACAGGCCTTTAGCACTGAAGCTTTCTTT
CDR3 protein: CATRGQAFSTEAFF

J gene: TRBJ2-2
D gene: TRBD2
clone size: NA
V gene: TRBV7-3
CDR3 DNA: TGTGCCAGCAGCGCCTACGGACTAGCGGGAGGGAGAGGGAACACCGGGGAGCTGTTTTTT
CDR3 protein: CASSAYGLAGGRGNTGELFF

J gene: TRBJ2-7
D gene: NA
clone size: NA
V gene: TRBV6-7
CDR3 DNA: TGTGCCATTTGTGGACAGCTCTACGAGCAGTACTTC
CDR3 protein: CAICGQLYEQYF